These 13 T cell receptor beta chains came from one sample sequenced in a study of beta chain features in type 1 diabetes listed by TCRdb under 2018. Findings and caveats that apply to the study as a whole: In all four CD4+ subsets, TCRB CDR3 length was moderately but significantly shorter in type 1 diabetes patients.

The library was produced with the immunoSEQ multiplex PCR assay. All of the isolated RNA was reverse transcribed with the High Capacity cDNA Reverse Transcription Kit, so expressed TCRB transcripts were sequenced. TCRdb retrieved this table from immuneACCESS and kept in-frame rearrangements only. Not all clones are present; in checked studies, unresolved V genes account for under half, and no reason is known for the remainder. Here the sample has 150,000 to 200,000 clones; less than 9.5% occur a single time. Approximately 1% of the sample lies in the top ten. These TCRs' antigens remain unknown. The specimen was central memory CD4+ T cells from blood. The source of these receptors is a woman in her 40s with type 1 diabetes.

This clone appeared a few times. J is TRBJ1-2 and V is TRBV27; 8 bases agree with TRBD1. The V gene's germline CDR1 is MNHEY and CDR2 SMNVEV (reference sequence). The CDR3 covers 14 residues. J gave up 4 bases and V 5 bases, and 6 bases lay outside the gene matches. The CDR3 loop reads CASSNGQGIYGYTF. Written as DNA, the CDR3 is TGTGCCAGCAGTAATGGACAGGGAATCTATGGCTACACCTTC.

The DNA for the CDR3 is TGTGCCAGCAGTTCTCCCGGGACTAGCGGGGTGGAGCAGTTCTTC. Its translation: CASSSPGTSGVEQFF. The chain couples TRBV27 to TRBJ2-1; 13 bases agree with TRBD2. CDR1 is MNHEY and CDR2 is SMNVEV in the germline V gene (reference sequence). Germline trimming cut 4 bases from V and 10 bases from J; bases unmatched to any gene: 7. This CDR3 region has 15 residues.

This chain connects TRBV7-3 to TRBJ2-2, with D maybe TRBD1 (5 bases). Trimming took off 4 bases at V and 5 bases at J, with 11 bases between the two ends. The CDR3 extends over 14 amino acids. Germline V gene sequence: CDR1 SGHTA, CDR2 FQGTGA. The CDR3 bases are TGTGCCAGCAGCTCTCAATCAGGGACCGGGGAGCTGTTTTTT. Encoded protein: CASSSQSGTGELFF.

This clone was picked up a small number of times. The V and J genes are TRBV5-4 and TRBJ1-1; D not certain. Looked up from germline, CDR1 is SGHNT and CDR2 is YYREEE (reference sequence). The V gene lost 2 bases and the J gene lost 0 bases, with 5 bases spanning the gap. The CDR3 covers 13 residues. The CDR3 sequence is CASSFELNTEAFF. CDR3 bases: TGTGCCAGCAGCTTCGAGTTGAACACTGAAGCTTTCTTT.

The table lists this clone with a few counts. Since a much larger clone is just one base distant, this may be a read error. The chain employs TRBV4-2 and TRBJ2-7; tentative D call: TRBD1 (5 bases). The CDR3 is 13 amino acids. V gave up 3 bases and J gave up 2 bases, with 8 bases separating them. Germline CDR1 and CDR2: LGHNA and YNFKEQ. This CDR3 is CASSHQGTYEQYF. The CDR3 DNA follows: TGTGCCAGCAGCCATCAGGGAACCTACGAGCAGTACTTC.

The table lists this clone with a few counts. The chain has TRBV14 and TRBJ2-5; a weak D match, TRBD2 (6 bases). Germline-derived CDR1 and CDR2 are SGHDN and FVKESK. The CDR3 has 14 residues. Trimming left V 0 bases short and J 5 bases short, with 10 bases between. CDR3 amino acids: CASSQEASVETQYF. The CDR3 DNA reads as TGTGCCAGCAGCCAAGAGGCTAGCGTTGAGACCCAGTACTTC.

This clone has just a few counts. This rearrangement joins TRBV11-2 to TRBJ1-2; D possibly corresponds to TRBD1 (5 bases). The CDR3 loop spans 12 amino acids. Per the germline V gene, CDR1 is SGHAT and CDR2 is FQNNGV. V gave up 5 bases and J gave up 2 bases, with 6 bases separating them. The CDR3 here is CASSPGNYGYTF. The DNA of the CDR3 is TGTGCCAGCAGCCCAGGGAACTATGGCTACACCTTC.

This CDR3 is CASSFTSGVNTQYF. The CDR3 nucleotides are TGTGCCAGCAGCTTTACAAGCGGGGTGAATACGCAGTATTTT. The gene calls are TRBV7-2 and TRBJ2-3; 7 nucleotides match TRBD2. Trimming at V came to 3 bases and at J to 7 bases, leaving 7 bases not matched to a gene. CDR3 length: 14 residues. The germline V gene encodes CDR1 SGHTA and CDR2 FQGNSA. Filled out from reference TRBV7-2 and TRBJ2-3, the complete variable domain reads GAGVSQSPSNKVTEKGKDVELRCDPISGHTALYWYRQSLGQGLEFLIYFQGNSAPDKSGLPSDRFSAERTGGSVSTLTIQRTQQEDSAVYLCASSFTSGVNTQYFGPGTRLTVL.

The CDR3 sequence is CASSYSTGGRNEQYF. Here the CDR3 DNA reads TGTGCCAGCAGTTACTCGACAGGGGGCCGAAACGAGCAGTACTTC. The chain links TRBV28 to TRBJ2-7, with 10 bases fitting TRBD1. Germline lookup yields CDR1 MDHEN and CDR2 SYDVKM. Germline trimming cut 4 bases from V and 5 bases from J; bases unmatched to any gene: 8. CDR3 length: 15 residues.

The V and J genes are TRBV5-1 and TRBJ2-1; 10 positions agree with TRBD2. The V and J ends lost 4 bases and 0 bases, in that order; junction bases with no gene match: 1. Germline V gene sequence: CDR1 SGHRS, CDR2 YFSETQ. The CDR3 runs 15 residues. This chain's CDR3 is CASSIAGGSYNEQFF. DNA for the CDR3: TGCGCCAGCAGCATAGCGGGGGGCTCCTACAATGAGCAGTTCTTC.

Regarding this clone: The same CDR3 can be traced to other DNA sequences in this sample. The chain employs TRBV4-1 and TRBJ1-3, with D perhaps TRBD1 (5 bases). CDR3 length: 16 amino acids. Germline CDR1 is MGHRA and CDR2 is YSYEKL. The V and J ends lost 0 bases and 0 bases respectively, with 9 bases between them. The CDR3 spells CASSQERGSSGNTIYF. In DNA form, the CDR3 reads TGCGCCAGCAGCCAAGAGCGGGGGAGCTCTGGAAACACCATATATTTT.

This rearrangement joins TRBV27 to TRBJ1-6; tentative D call: TRBD1 (6 bases). The germline gives CDR1 MNHEY, CDR2 SMNVEV (reference sequence). Trimming removed 7 bases at V and 5 bases at J, with 15 bases between. CDR3 size: 15 residues. As DNA, the CDR3 is TGTGCCAGCACCCCTGGGGGCGGTAATAATTCACCCCTCCACTTT. Translation gives CASTPGGGNNSPLHF.

This rearrangement joins TRBV28 to TRBJ1-2; D gene ambiguous. The CDR3 sequence is 12 residues long. Per the germline V gene, CDR1 is MDHEN and CDR2 is SYDVKM. V was clipped by 3 bases and J by 3 bases, with 5 bases between them. The CDR3 region has the DNA TGTGCCAGCAGTTTTCAGGACTATGGCTACACCTTC. It translates to CASSFQDYGYTF.